In this sample, the clone carrying this TCR beta chain turned up a few times. What it binds is unknown. These data belong to a study of T cell repertoires in cytomegalovirus infection. Overall study context: As its CMV epitopes, the study selected recently identified HLA-C-restricted and well-studied HLA-B-restricted targets.

The CDR3 has 14 amino acids. In germline, CDR1 is SGHVS, CDR2 FQNEAQ. Trimming took off 7 bases at V and 3 bases at J, with 16 bases between the two ends. TCRdb redid the calling of the reads with MiXCR, one entry per CDR3 protein. Counted here are a few hundred thousand distinct CDR3 sequences, 40% occurring once; the ten biggest clones make up 48%. This receptor was identified in a human donor in good health (CMV status not recorded). Some clones in this sample may be carry-over from other donors' samples. The V call is TRBV7-8, the J call TRBJ2-7; tentative D call: TRBD2 (6 bases). Sequenced material: cultured PBMCs, taken from culture after CMV antigen stimulation. CDR3 protein: CASNVAGLLYEQYF. Written as DNA, the CDR3 is TGTGCCAGCAACGTCGCGGGACTTCTCTACGAGCAGTACTTC.